This T cell receptor (beta chain) was captured in a study of T-cell reconstitution after alpha-beta-depleted transplantation in children (TCRdb year 2016). For the study in its entirety: Using TCR repertoire profiling, the study quantitatively followed how T-cell immune reconstitution unfolded in children after TCRalphabeta/CD19-depleted allogeneic hematopoietic cell transplantation. What the work shows at the level of the full study, not this receptor alone: The apparently early recovery of alphabetaT-cell counts about two months after transplant reportedly depended on only several hundred rapidly expanded clones that came from non-depleted graft cells. The high TCRbeta diversity at day 60 in some patients was ascribed to recipient T cells and intrathymic progenitors that had survived conditioning. Over subsequent months, a decline in hyperexpanded clone frequencies was noted, and after one year, T-cell counts and TCRbeta diversity were mostly ascribed to newly produced T cells.

Taken from the germline V gene (reference sequence), the CDR1 and CDR2 loops are MNHEY and SMNVEV. The CDR3 has 16 amino acids, counting the end cysteine and phenylalanine. Only CDR3 DNA remains: 48 bases, in frame from the first base. The junction shows trimming of 6 bases on V and 5 bases on J, and the gene matches do not reach 11 bases of it. The library was made by PCR. TCRdb shows the sequencer as Illumina HiSeq 2500. TCR library preparation used molecular barcoding, with unique molecular identifiers applied to normalize quantification of the TCRbeta repertoire. The public reads were reanalyzed by TCRdb: fastp trimming at Q25, MiXCR alignment, in-frame beta chains only. One record per CDR3 amino acid sequence lists the most common genes and DNA. The sample records 250,000 to 400,000 distinct CDR3 sequences, approximately 23% of which are singletons. Clones ranked in the top ten supply roughly 9.7% of the sample.

This clonotype turned up a few times. Its antigen specificity is not known. Per-nucleotide qualities are absent, and no much larger clonotype sits a single base away. What this sample's treatment or condition label stands for: allogeneic hematopoietic cell transplantation with graft depleted of TCRalphabeta T cells and CD19 B cells. The children who served as transplant recipients had been given grafts of TCRalphabeta/CD19-depleted allogeneic hematopoietic cells. The receptor chain draws on TRBV27 and TRBJ2-1, with 9 bases in between that match TRBD2. This TCR was recovered from a male patient under 18 who had a stem cell transplant for acute lymphoblastic leukemia, so the T cells may come from the graft donor. The sample consisted of PBMCs, mostly from graft donor cells, taken 180 days after TCRalphabeta/CD19-depleted stem cell transplant. The CDR3 here reads CASSSLRASGNNEQFF. The bases are TGTGCCAGCAGCTCCCTCAGGGCTAGCGGGAACAATGAGCAGTTCTTC.